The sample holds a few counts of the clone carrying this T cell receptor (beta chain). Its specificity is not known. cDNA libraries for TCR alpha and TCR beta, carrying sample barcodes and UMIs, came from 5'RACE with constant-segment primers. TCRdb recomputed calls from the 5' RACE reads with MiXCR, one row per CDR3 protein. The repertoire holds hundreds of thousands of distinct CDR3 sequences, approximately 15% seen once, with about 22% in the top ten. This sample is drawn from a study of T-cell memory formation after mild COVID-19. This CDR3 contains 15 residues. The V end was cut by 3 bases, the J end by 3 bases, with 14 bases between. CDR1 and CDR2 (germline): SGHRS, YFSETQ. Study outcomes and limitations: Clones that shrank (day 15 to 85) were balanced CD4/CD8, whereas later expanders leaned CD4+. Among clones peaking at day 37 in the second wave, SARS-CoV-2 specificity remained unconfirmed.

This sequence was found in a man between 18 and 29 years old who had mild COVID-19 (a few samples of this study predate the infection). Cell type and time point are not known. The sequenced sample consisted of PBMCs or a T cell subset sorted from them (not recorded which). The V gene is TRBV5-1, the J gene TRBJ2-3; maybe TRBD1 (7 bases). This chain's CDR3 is CASSSAGGLTDTQYF. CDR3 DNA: TGCGCCAGCAGCTCTGCAGGGGGGTTAACAGATACGCAGTATTTT.